This TCR beta chain is from a study of cytomegalovirus exposure and HLA in healthy donors. CDR1 is GTSNPN, CDR2 SVGIG, per germline (reference sequence). The CDR3 has 16 amino acids. The ends were cut back, 2 bases at V and 1 base at J, with 17 bases in the middle. Sequencing was performed with immunoSEQ multiplex PCR; in TCRdb, only in-frame clones are kept and a portion is missing. Here the sample spans 110,000 to 150,000 clones, about 95% being singletons. As regards this clone: Its antigen is not known.

Whole-study results and caveats: The tendency of first-cohort TCR clusters to co-occur in the 90 to 150 validation repertoires was the finding of a later analysis.

Sequenced: PBMCs. The chain links TRBV30 to TRBJ1-1; TRBD1 might be the D (6 bases). This sequence originates from a man between 18 and 35 years old in good health and CMV-seropositive. This CDR3 is CAWSLRGAKGNTEAFF. The CDR3 DNA reads TGTGCCTGGAGTCTCAGGGGCGCGAAAGGGAACACTGAAGCTTTCTTT.